This entry concerns a single T cell receptor beta chain. Its antigen remains unidentified. The data belong to a study of T cells expressing NK-cell markers. Study as a whole: Repertoires of TCR beta were obtained from T cells sorted as CD3+CD56+NKG2C+, CD3+CD56+NKG2C- and CD3+CD56-NKG2C+.

Germline values: CDR1 KGHDR, CDR2 SFDVKD. The CDR3 extends over 18 amino acids. Production of TCR beta cDNA relied on 5'RACE template switching with UMIs. One entry per CDR3 protein, without DNA, is what TCRdb gives after re-calling the 5' RACE reads. The data include 150,000 to 170,000 distinct CDR3 sequences; the top ten clones carry 37%. Study-level points and caveats: The CD3+CD56-NKG2C+ fraction of a few donors was also led by these clonotypes.

Specimen: blood T cells: a sorted CD56 or NKG2C T cell subset, CD4+ or CD8+ T cells, or bulk PBMC T cells (not recorded which). The V gene is TRBV24-1, the J gene TRBJ2-1; TCRdb picks TRBD2, but there is no DNA to check that call. The source is a woman aged 45-59 years in good health. The CDR3 spells CATSDPGLAGTIHDEQFF.